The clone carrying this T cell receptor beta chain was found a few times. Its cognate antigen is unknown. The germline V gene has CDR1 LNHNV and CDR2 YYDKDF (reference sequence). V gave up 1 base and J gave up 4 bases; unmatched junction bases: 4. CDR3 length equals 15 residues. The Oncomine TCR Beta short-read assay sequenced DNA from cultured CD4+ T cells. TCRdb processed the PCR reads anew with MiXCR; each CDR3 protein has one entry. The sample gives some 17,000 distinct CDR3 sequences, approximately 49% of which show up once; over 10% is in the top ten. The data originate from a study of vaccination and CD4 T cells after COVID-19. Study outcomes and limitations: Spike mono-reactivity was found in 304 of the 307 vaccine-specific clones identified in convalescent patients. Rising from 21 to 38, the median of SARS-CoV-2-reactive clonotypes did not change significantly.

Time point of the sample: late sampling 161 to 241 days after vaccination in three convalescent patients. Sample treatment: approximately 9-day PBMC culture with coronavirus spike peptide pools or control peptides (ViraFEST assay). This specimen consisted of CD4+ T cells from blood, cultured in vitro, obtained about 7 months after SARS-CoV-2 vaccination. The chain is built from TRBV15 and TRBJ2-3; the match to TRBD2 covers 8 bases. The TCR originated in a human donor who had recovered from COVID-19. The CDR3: CATSRGPGGADTQYF. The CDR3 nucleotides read TGTGCCACCAGCAGAGGACCGGGAGGGGCAGATACGCAGTATTTT.